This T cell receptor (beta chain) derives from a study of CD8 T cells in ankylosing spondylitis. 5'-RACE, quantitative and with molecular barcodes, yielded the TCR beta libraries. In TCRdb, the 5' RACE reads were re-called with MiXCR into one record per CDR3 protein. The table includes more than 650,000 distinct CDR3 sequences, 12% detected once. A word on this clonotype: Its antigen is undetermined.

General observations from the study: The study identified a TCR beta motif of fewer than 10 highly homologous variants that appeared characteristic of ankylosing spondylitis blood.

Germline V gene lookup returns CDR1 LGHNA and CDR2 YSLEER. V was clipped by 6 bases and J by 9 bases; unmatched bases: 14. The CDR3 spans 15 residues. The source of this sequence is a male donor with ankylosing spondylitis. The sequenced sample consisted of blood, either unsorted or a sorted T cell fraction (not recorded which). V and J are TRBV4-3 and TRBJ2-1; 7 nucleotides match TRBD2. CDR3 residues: CASSPIGEGLSEQFF. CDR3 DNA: TGCGCCAGCAGTCCCATTGGGGAGGGCCTGAGTGAGCAGTTCTTC.